The 32 T cell receptor beta chains below were found in one sample sequenced in a study of graft-versus-host responses after intestinal transplantation. These receptors' antigens are unknown. Repertoires were generated with immunoSEQ multiplex PCR, while TCRdb's copy carries only in-frame clones and drops some. The table has 80,000 to 95,000 clones, less than 90% seen once; the top ten hold roughly 0.3%. Sequencing used unstimulated CD4+ T cells sorted from spleen or lymph node cells, obtained before transplant. These receptors all stem from a human donor who was the organ donor for an intestinal transplant.

The chain recombines TRBV18 with TRBJ1-4; D remains unclear. The CDR3 is made up of 13 amino acids. V was trimmed by 3 bases and J by 7 bases, leaving 9 bases between them. Germline V lookup: CDR1 KGHSH, CDR2 LQKENI. The DNA of the CDR3 is TGTGCCAGCTCACCGAGGGTCGGTGAAAAACTGTTTTTT. Protein product: CASSPRVGEKLFF. The full variable domain, with the rest looked up from reference TRBV18 and TRBJ1-4, is NAGVMQNPRHLVRRRGQEARLRCSPMKGHSHVYWYRQLPEEGLKFMVYLQKENIIDESGMPKERFSAEFPKEGPSILRIQQVVRGDSAAYFCASSPRVGEKLFFGSGTQLSVL.

The chain recombines TRBV19 with TRBJ1-1; D is possibly TRBD1 (5 bases). The CDR3 is 11 residues long. Germline V CDR1 and CDR2: LNHDA, SQIVND (reference sequence). Between the trimmed V and J ends, which lost 5 bases and 10 bases, there was a span of 11 bases. The CDR3 bases are TGTGCCAGTAGTTCACGGACACGAGCTTTCTTT. The encoded protein is CASSSRTRAFF.

This sequence joins TRBV7-9 and TRBJ2-2; 7 bases are shared with TRBD1. Germline CDR1 reads SEHNR; CDR2 reads FQNEAQ (reference sequence). V gave up 4 bases and J gave up 17 bases; unmatched junction bases: 10. The CDR3 is 12 residues long. CDR3 residues: CASSSPRDSRFF. The CDR3 DNA follows: TGTGCCAGCAGCTCCCCCCGGGACAGTCGCTTTTTT. The full variable domain, with the rest looked up from reference TRBV7-9 and TRBJ2-2, is DTGVSQNPRHKITKRGQNVTFRCDPISEHNRLYWYRQTLGQGPEFLTYFQNEAQLEKSRLLSDRFSAERPKGSFSTLEIQRTEQGDSAMYLCASSSPRDSRFFGEGSRLTVL.

J is TRBJ1-1 and V is TRBV29-1, with a weak D call TRBD1 (5 bases). The CDR3 length is 14 residues. Trimming left V 7 bases short and J 0 bases short, with 15 bases between. CDR1 SQVTM and CDR2 ANQGSEA come from the germline V gene. This chain's CDR3 is CSAQPDNMNTEAFF. The CDR3 DNA sequence: TGCAGCGCTCAACCGGACAACATGAACACTGAAGCTTTCTTT.

Concerning this clone itself: At one of its ends the junction is not consistent with the germline gene, which may arise from a read error. This chain connects TRBV2 to TRBJ1-2, with D perhaps TRBD1 (5 bases). Germline V gene lookup returns CDR1 SNHLY and CDR2 FYNNEI. The length of the CDR3 is 13 residues. The CDR3 DNA is TGTGTCAGCAGCTCTTGGGGGGGAGATGGCTACACCTTC. This translates into CVSSSWGGDGYTF.

V and J are TRBV2 and TRBJ2-2; D is perhaps TRBD2 (6 bases). In germline, CDR1 is SNHLY, CDR2 FYNNEI. V was trimmed by 10 bases and J by 3 bases, leaving 12 bases between them. This CDR3 is 13 amino acids long. The CDR3 coding sequence is TGTGCCACGCATAGGGAGGACACCGGGGAGCTGTTTTTT. This translates into CATHREDTGELFF.

J is TRBJ2-1 and V is TRBV11-3, with D unclear. V was shortened by 6 bases and J by 8 bases, with 17 bases between the two germline ends. CDR3 length equals 14 residues. Germline loops: CDR1 SGHNT, CDR2 YENEEA. The CDR3 loop is CASSPERFHDEQFF. The DNA of the CDR3 is TGTGCCAGCAGTCCGGAGAGGTTCCACGATGAGCAGTTCTTC.

V is TRBV11-2 and J is TRBJ2-5; tentative D call: TRBD2 (5 bases). The germline gives CDR1 SGHAT, CDR2 FQNNGV. With 4 bases removed from V and 8 bases from J, the gap between germline ends came to 17 bases. This CDR3 region has 14 residues. This CDR3 reads CASSSNRGPLTQYF. CDR3 nucleotides: TGTGCCAGCAGCTCCAATCGGGGTCCCCTTACCCAGTACTTC. Full variable domain (missing parts from reference TRBV11-2 and TRBJ2-5): EAGVAQSPRYKIIEKRQSVAFWCNPISGHATLYWYQQILGQGPKLLIQFQNNGVVDDSQLPKDRFSAERLKGVDSTLKIQPAKLEDSAVYLCASSSNRGPLTQYFGPGTRLLVL.

The CDR3: CASSPRRVGSTDTQYF. As DNA, the CDR3 is TGTGCCAGCAGCCCCCGGCGGGTGGGTTCCACAGATACGCAGTATTTT. The chain links TRBV7-9 to TRBJ2-3; D is perhaps TRBD2 (5 bases). The CDR3 covers 16 residues. The germline V and J ends were trimmed by 5 bases and 2 bases, with 17 bases remaining between them. Germline CDR1 reads SEHNR; CDR2 reads FQNEAQ (reference sequence).

The chain combines TRBV9 with TRBJ2-5; D not resolved. V shed 0 bases and J shed 5 bases, with 8 bases lying between them. CDR1 is SGDLS and CDR2 is YYNGEE in the germline V gene. This CDR3 is built from 13 residues. This CDR3 is CASSVGSVETQYF. The CDR3 bases are TGTGCCAGCAGCGTAGGTTCTGTCGAGACCCAGTACTTC.

This rearrangement joins TRBV20-1 to TRBJ2-5; D uncertain. V was cut by 5 bases and J by 5 bases, with 6 bases left in between. The CDR3 sequence is 10 residues long. Germline loops: CDR1 DFQATT, CDR2 SNEGSKA (reference sequence). DNA of the CDR3: TGCAGTGCTTCCGGGGAGACCCAGTACTTC. Protein: CSASGETQYF.

The V and J genes are TRBV20-1 and TRBJ1-1; D gene ambiguous. CDR3 length: 11 residues. The germline V gene has CDR1 DFQATT and CDR2 SNEGSKA (reference sequence). Trimming pared 6 bases from V and 6 bases from J, leaving 11 bases between. The CDR3 spells CSAWGVPEAFF. The CDR3 nucleotides read TGCAGTGCATGGGGAGTACCTGAAGCTTTCTTT.

The chain carries TRBV6-5 and TRBJ1-4; 8 nucleotides align to TRBD1. Per the germline V gene, CDR1 is MNHEY and CDR2 is SVGAGI. This CDR3 is built from 15 residues. V trimming: 0 bases; J trimming: 11 bases; junction bases outside the gene matches: 8. CDR3 amino acids: CASSYSWAGGTKLFF. In DNA form, the CDR3 reads TGTGCCAGCAGTTACTCGTGGGCAGGGGGCACGAAACTGTTTTTT.

J is TRBJ2-5 and V is TRBV5-1, with 9 positions matching TRBD1. The CDR3 is made up of 13 amino acids. CDR1 SGHRS and CDR2 YFSETQ come from the germline V gene. V lost 3 bases, J lost 7 bases, and 4 bases stayed unmatched. CDR3 coding DNA: TGCGCCAGCAGCTGGACAGGGGACGGGACCCAGTACTTC. The encoded protein is CASSWTGDGTQYF.

This chain joins TRBV2 and TRBJ2-4; possibly TRBD1 for D (5 bases). This CDR3 has 14 amino acids. Trimming shortened V by 6 bases and J by 7 bases, and 16 bases separated the two germline ends. CDR1 SNHLY and CDR2 FYNNEI come from the germline V gene. In DNA, the CDR3 is TGTGCCAGCAGGGGCATGAGACAGAACAACATTCAGTACTTC. This translates into CASRGMRQNNIQYF.

V is TRBV19 and J is TRBJ1-2; D possibly corresponds to TRBD1 (5 bases). V dropped 7 bases and J dropped 0 bases, with 18 bases sitting between them. CDR3 length equals 16 residues. Germline lookup yields CDR1 LNHDA and CDR2 SQIVND (reference sequence). The CDR3 reads CASKPSQDTTNYGYTF. The CDR3 nucleotides read TGTGCCAGTAAGCCTTCCCAGGACACTACTAACTATGGCTACACCTTC.

This chain uses TRBV11-3 with TRBJ2-5, with a weak D call TRBD1 (5 bases). Germline-derived CDR1 and CDR2 are SGHNT and YENEEA. This CDR3 spans 14 amino acids. Trimming cost V 1 base and J 0 bases, with 6 bases left between them. The CDR3 DNA sequence: TGTGCCAGCAGCTTAGCAGGGTACCAAGAGACCCAGTACTTC. This translates into CASSLAGYQETQYF.

V is TRBV5-1 and J is TRBJ1-2, with TRBD1 identical over 9 bases. The CDR3 runs 13 residues. After removal of 5 bases from V and 6 bases from J, the junction contained 5 bases not matched to a gene. In germline, CDR1 is SGHRS, CDR2 YFSETQ. CDR3 amino acids: CASSGQGLNGYTF. For the CDR3, the DNA is TGCGCCAGCAGTGGACAGGGGTTGAATGGCTACACCTTC.

V and J are TRBV10-3 and TRBJ2-1; TRBD1 matches at 10 bases. The CDR3 is 13 amino acids. CDR1 is ENHRY and CDR2 is SYGVKD in the germline V gene. Trimming took 8 bases from V and 4 from J; bases not matched to a gene: 2. As DNA, the CDR3 is TGTGCCATCTCGGGACAGGGGTACAATGAGCAGTTCTTC. It specifies CAISGQGYNEQFF.

This sequence joins TRBV7-3 and TRBJ2-5; 9 positions match TRBD2. The CDR3 spans 15 residues. Per germline, CDR1 SGHTA and CDR2 FQGTGA. Trimming at V came to 2 bases and at J to 5 bases, leaving 6 bases not matched to a gene. Here the CDR3 reads CASSLRPSGVETQYF. The CDR3 nucleotides are TGTGCCAGCAGCTTACGGCCTAGCGGGGTGGAGACCCAGTACTTC.

The count of this clone is one. V usage is TRBV18 and J usage is TRBJ2-7, with D perhaps matching TRBD1 (6 bases). Germline CDR1 KGHSH, CDR2 LQKENI. The CDR3 loop spans 14 amino acids. Trimming stripped 4 bases from V and 3 bases from J, with 13 bases between. CDR3 residues: CASSLGASGYEQYF. The CDR3 DNA reads as TGTGCCAGCTCACTGGGGGCTAGTGGCTACGAGCAGTACTTC.

This clone was counted only a few times. The rearrangement uses TRBV6-1 and TRBJ1-6; 11 nucleotides match TRBD1. The germline V gene encodes CDR1 MNHNS and CDR2 SASEGT. The CDR3 is 13 residues long. V dropped 7 bases and J dropped 12; count of bases not matched to a gene: 5. In DNA form, the CDR3 reads TGTGCCAGCATCGGGACAGGGGGTCAACCCCTCCACTTT. It specifies CASIGTGGQPLHF.

This chain joins TRBV2 and TRBJ2-7; 12 bases fit TRBD2. The CDR3 extends over 20 amino acids. CDR1 SNHLY and CDR2 FYNNEI come from the germline V gene. J gave up 6 bases and V 6 bases, and 24 bases lay outside the gene matches. The CDR3 DNA follows: TGTGCCAGCAGCCAGAGGGTCTTCGTCGCTAGCGGGGGGGTAGGCTTCGAGCAGTACTTC. It specifies CASSQRVFVASGGVGFEQYF.

J is TRBJ2-5 and V is TRBV5-8, with unresolved D. The germline V gene encodes CDR1 SGHTS and CDR2 YDEGEE. V dropped 3 bases and J dropped 1 base, with 13 bases sitting between them. This CDR3 spans 15 amino acids. This CDR3 reads CASSYLSAVQETQYF. CDR3 bases: TGTGCCAGCAGCTACCTTTCGGCGGTCCAAGAGACCCAGTACTTC.

This clone was recorded only once. The chain employs TRBV7-6 and TRBJ2-5; D may be TRBD1 (6 bases). Germline lookup yields CDR1 SGHVS and CDR2 FNYEAQ. This CDR3 comprises 13 residues. The V gene lost 7 bases and the J gene lost 6 bases, with 15 bases spanning the gap. In DNA, the CDR3 is TGTGCCAGCATAGGGGGACCCCTCAAGACCCAGTACTTC. This sequence encodes CASIGGPLKTQYF.

V is TRBV29-1 and J is TRBJ2-4; no firm D call. V dropped 6 bases and J dropped 0 bases, with 6 bases sitting between them. Germline V lookup: CDR1 SQVTM, CDR2 ANQGSEA. The CDR3 sequence is 12 residues long. CDR3 coding DNA: TGCAGCGTCAGAAAAGCCAAAAACATTCAGTACTTC. It encodes CSVRKAKNIQYF.

The rearrangement uses TRBV6-5 and TRBJ2-1; 10 positions match TRBD2. J gave up 4 bases and V 4 bases, and 7 bases lay outside the gene matches. CDR1 is MNHEY and CDR2 is SVGAGI in the germline V gene. This CDR3 has 16 residues. The CDR3 reads CASSSPASGGYNEQFF. The CDR3 DNA reads as TGTGCCAGCAGTTCGCCCGCTAGCGGGGGATACAATGAGCAGTTCTTC.

The chain is built from TRBV5-1 and TRBJ2-1, with D unclear. Germline assignment: CDR1 SGHRS and CDR2 YFSETQ. This CDR3 contains 15 residues. Trimming took 0 bases from V and 2 from J, leaving 9 bases between them. CDR3 DNA: TGCGCCAGCAGCTTGGCGGGTGTTACCTACAATGAGCAGTTCTTC. Its protein product is CASSLAGVTYNEQFF.

V is TRBV20-1 and J is TRBJ2-3; possibly TRBD1 for D (5 bases). With 7 bases removed from V and 3 bases from J, the gap between germline ends came to 8 bases. This CDR3 is built from 11 residues. CDR1 is DFQATT, CDR2 SNEGSKA, per germline (reference sequence). The chain's CDR3 is CSGTGTDTQYF. CDR3 in DNA: TGCAGTGGAACAGGAACAGATACGCAGTATTTT.

The count of this clone is one. The chain has TRBV7-6 and TRBJ2-7; perhaps TRBD1 as D (5 bases). V shed 2 bases and J shed 5 bases, with 13 bases lying between them. Germline-derived CDR1 and CDR2 are SGHVS and FNYEAQ. The CDR3 covers 14 residues. Written as DNA, the CDR3 is TGTGCCAGCAGCTTAAACCCGGACAATCACGAGCAGTACTTC. Amino acids: CASSLNPDNHEQYF.

The chain links TRBV7-3 to TRBJ2-1; D is unclear. Per germline, CDR1 SGHTA and CDR2 FQGTGA. The CDR3 loop spans 13 amino acids. V lost 9 bases and J 0 bases, leaving 9 bases between the germline ends. The CDR3 protein is CASARSSYNEQFF. CDR3 bases: TGTGCCAGTGCTAGGAGCTCCTACAATGAGCAGTTCTTC.

The genes are TRBV21-1 and TRBJ1-2; whether TRBD1, the table's D call, matches the DNA was not checked. TRBV21-1 is annotated as a pseudogene. The CDR3 extends over 13 amino acids. The CDR3 spells CASNSTGDYGYTF. In nucleotides, the CDR3 is TGTGCCAGCAACTCGACAGGGGACTATGGCTACACCTTC.